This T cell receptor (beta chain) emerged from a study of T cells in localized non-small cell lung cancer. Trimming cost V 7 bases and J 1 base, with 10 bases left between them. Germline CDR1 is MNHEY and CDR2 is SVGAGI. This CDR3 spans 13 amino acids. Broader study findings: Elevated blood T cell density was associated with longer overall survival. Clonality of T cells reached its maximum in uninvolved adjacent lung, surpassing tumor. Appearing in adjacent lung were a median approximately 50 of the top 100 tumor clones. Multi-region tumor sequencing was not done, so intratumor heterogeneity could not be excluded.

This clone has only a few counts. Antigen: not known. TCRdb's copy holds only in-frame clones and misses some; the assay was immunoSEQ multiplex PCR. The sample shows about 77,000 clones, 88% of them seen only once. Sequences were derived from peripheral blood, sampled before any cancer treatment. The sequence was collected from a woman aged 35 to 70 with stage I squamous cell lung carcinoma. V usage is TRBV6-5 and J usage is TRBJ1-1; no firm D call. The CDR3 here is CASIPSENTEAFF. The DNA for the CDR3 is TGTGCCAGCATCCCGTCGGAGAACACTGAAGCTTTCTTT.